A selection of T cell receptor beta chains follows, all from one sample in a study of T cell repertoires in cytomegalovirus infection. No cognate antigen is known for these TCRs. TCRdb called the reads again in MiXCR, with one record for every CDR3 protein. The sample includes about 500,000 distinct CDR3 sequences, 30% to 40% seen only once; the top ten take roughly 15%. Sequenced material: cultured PBMCs, taken from culture after CMV antigen stimulation. All receptors derive from a human donor in good health (CMV status not recorded). Some clones in this sample may be carry-over from other donors' samples. Each CDR3 is given with its conserved first and last residue. Size values are once, few and many counts, or a class for expanded clones, and some rows have none.

CDR3aa	abundance	v_gene	j_gene
CASSTQVGGGEAFF	-	TRBV28	TRBJ1-1
CASSPRLADTYNEQFF	once	TRBV7-6	TRBJ2-1
CASRTGLAGREQFF	few	TRBV5-1	TRBJ2-1
CASSFDRGLGETQYF	-	TRBV7-3	TRBJ2-5
CASSGYLDTQYF	-	TRBV19	TRBJ2-3
CASSLERNTGELFF	few	TRBV5-1	TRBJ2-2
CASSEDSVSAEAFF	-	TRBV11-3	TRBJ1-1
CASSFLVTVNIQYF	few	TRBV7-2	TRBJ2-4
CASRGLLAKHETQYF	-	TRBV6-1	TRBJ2-5
CASSLVGGQRGYTF	few	TRBV7-2	TRBJ1-2
CASSRDSGRAGEQFF	few	TRBV7-2	TRBJ2-1
CASGRWGSTDTQYF	many	TRBV7-2	TRBJ2-3
CASTPGQGYTEAFF	-	TRBV12-3/TRBV12-4	TRBJ1-1
CASSFPGQPQHF	-	TRBV7-2	TRBJ1-5
CASSYTGGAWSGPQHF	many	TRBV7-2	TRBJ1-5
CASSTGTSYNEQFF	-	TRBV19	TRBJ2-1
CASSSISGTGTYEQYF	-	TRBV7-3	TRBJ2-7
CSARDPQGARGYTF	-	TRBV20-1	TRBJ1-2
CSVDSRDYGSGGYTF	-	TRBV29-1	TRBJ1-2
CASSLVVTEEKLFF	few	TRBV12-3/TRBV12-4	TRBJ1-4